This TCR beta chain was retrieved from a study of T cells after yellow fever vaccination. Study-wide results and limits: Bulk-population clonotypes that are abundant could appear as contaminants in FACS-sorted repertoires. Shared CD4/CD8 clonotypes were a small share, likely from convergent recombination. Post-booster repertoires again held most primary-vaccination clones (96% CD4, roughly 88% CD8).

V lost 7 bases and J 4 bases, leaving 14 bases between the germline ends. The CDR3 totals 13 residues. Germline CDR1 SNHLY, CDR2 FYNNEI. This clonotype was picked up many times. Antigen unknown. MiXCR, applied by TCRdb to the 5' RACE reads, yields one record per CDR3 protein. The data contain about 240,000 distinct CDR3 sequences, less than 8.5% of them singletons. The chain combines TRBV2 with TRBJ2-7; TRBD1 might be the D (6 bases). The sequence was obtained from a man aged 25 to 40 who received the YFV17D yellow fever vaccine. The input for sequencing was CD4+ T cells sorted from PBMCs, taken 15 days after the yellow fever booster vaccination. The CDR3 DNA reads as TGTGCCAGCATCCACAGGGCTGGATACGAGCAGTACTTC. Protein: CASIHRAGYEQYF.